The T cell receptor beta chain described here comes from a study of CD8 T cells in ankylosing spondylitis. TCRdb called the 5' RACE reads again in MiXCR, with one record for every CDR3 protein. The sample contains fewer than 400,000 distinct CDR3 sequences, approximately 20% of which appear only once. V gave up 1 base and J gave up 11 bases, with 5 bases separating them. The germline CDR1 and CDR2 sequences are DFQATT and SNEGSKA (reference sequence). This CDR3 spans 9 amino acids. Study-wide findings and caveats: Seemingly characteristic of ankylosing spondylitis blood was a TCR beta motif consisting of 7 or 8 highly homologous variants. Disease-linked clones bore a CD8+ phenotype, appearing relatively rarely in peripheral blood.

The table lists this clonotype with a few counts. What it recognizes is unknown. The source of this sequence is a male donor with ankylosing spondylitis. This chain uses TRBV20-1 with TRBJ1-1; no clear D. The sample consisted of blood, either unsorted or a sorted T cell fraction (not recorded which). CDR3 DNA: TGCAGTGCTAGAGTAGGGGCTTTCTTT. Amino acids: CSARVGAFF.